The rows below give T cell receptor beta chains drawn from one sample of a study of CD8+ T cells in alopecia areata. Libraries were prepared by immunoSEQ multiplex PCR; TCRdb keeps only in-frame clonotypes and omits some of them. The data show roughly 200,000 clones, roughly two fifths seen once. The sample consisted of CD4+ T cells sorted from blood, taken around week 37, from a patient treated with tofacitinib. The receptor source for this set is a human donor with alopecia areata. Each CDR3 is given without its conserved first and last residue. The order of the fields is J gene, clone size, V gene, CDR3 protein. Size values are once, few and many counts, or a class for expanded clones, and some rows have none.

>TRBJ2-5|NA|TRBV9
ASSAGTSVIKETQY
>TRBJ2-7|NA|TRBV6-5
ASTPRQGSSYEQY
>TRBJ2-2|many|TRBV5-6
ASSSGPPLAGADTGELF
>TRBJ2-7|few|TRBV18
ASSPITGSSSYEQY
>TRBJ1-4|few|TRBV18
ASSPRESEKLF
>TRBJ2-2|NA|TRBV9
ASSPGYTGELF
>TRBJ2-3|NA|TRBV7-2
ASSLGAGPQY
>TRBJ1-2|NA|TRBV4-1
ASSLPGQGSYGYT
>TRBJ2-7|few|TRBV6-6
ASSYSLADYEQY
>TRBJ2-7|NA|TRBV28
ASTLEGGQGEQY
>TRBJ2-7|few|TRBV4-3
ASSRRTGDSYEQY
>TRBJ2-3|few|TRBV29-1
SVEDRAERGPDTQY
>TRBJ1-2|few|TRBV29-1
SAESPRGGYT
>TRBJ2-4|few|TRBV4-1
ASSQSGGGNIQY
>TRBJ2-5|NA|TRBV7-2
ASSFFETQY
>TRBJ1-1|NA|TRBV10-3
AISGGPYTEAF
>TRBJ1-1|NA|TRBV7-2
ASSSITEAF
>TRBJ2-7|few|TRBV21-1
ASSKGGPGWDEQY
>TRBJ1-5|NA|TRBV15
ATSRGRTGMGGPQH
>TRBJ2-1|NA|TRBV19
ASSMASGRYEQF
>TRBJ2-1|few|TRBV27
ASSLGGQSYNEQF
>TRBJ2-1|NA|TRBV25-1
ASTGAGGSYNEQF
>TRBJ2-2|NA|TRBV6-5
ASSYTRSPNTGELF
>TRBJ1-1|NA|TRBV2
ASSADGNTEAF
>TRBJ1-5|few|TRBV11-2
ASSPDRAQPQH
>TRBJ2-1|few|TRBV20-1
SAIIHNEQF
>TRBJ1-1|NA|TRBV5-1
ASSLTTDTEAF
>TRBJ2-5|NA|TRBV11-2
ASSLVGLAQETQY
>TRBJ1-5|NA|TRBV30
AWSNDRDQPQH
>TRBJ2-5|NA|TRBV5-1
ASSSYLQQETQY
>TRBJ2-7|NA|TRBV9
ASSVELGSYEQY
>TRBJ1-2|NA|TRBV5-4
ASSYYRGRGDGYT
>TRBJ1-5|NA|TRBV6-5
ASSGLNSNQPQH
>TRBJ2-3|NA|TRBV2
ASSLLGQGLPDTQY
>TRBJ1-4|few|TRBV2
ASSVQGRAEKLF
>TRBJ1-1|NA|TRBV29-1
SAATGTNTEAF
>TRBJ2-1|few|TRBV2
ASSVDGTSGYNEQF